The T cell receptor beta chain described here comes from a study of T cell responses to AZD1222 COVID-19 vaccine. Study-level results: Researchers took repertoire samples only after the peak T cell response had come.

Trimming at V came to 10 bases and at J to 2 bases, leaving 18 bases not matched to a gene. This CDR3 contains 19 residues. Germline assignment: CDR1 LNHDA and CDR2 SQIVND (reference sequence). This clone appeared once. The antigen is not known. TCRdb keeps only in-frame clones here, not all; method: immunoSEQ multiplex PCR. Of 120,000 or so clones listed, about 93% were seen once; the top ten hold 5%. The gene calls are TRBV19 and TRBJ2-6, with 9 bases aligning to TRBD1. Sequences were derived from peripheral blood, sampled 28 days after the second AZD1222 dose. The clonotype was recovered from an adult who received the AZD1222 COVID-19 vaccine. DNA of the CDR3: TGTGCCACCGGACCAGGGACGGGAGGACAGGGGCCTGGGGCCAACGTCCTGACTTTC. It codes for CATGPGTGGQGPGANVLTF.